This T cell receptor (beta chain) emerged from a study of blood T cell repertoires in COVID-19. On the study more broadly: From T cells, B-cell-depleted T cells, or PBMCs came the material, which was cDNA or gDNA.

The protocol was immunoSEQ multiplex PCR, while the TCRdb copy is restricted to in-frame clones and leaves out a portion. The table shows tens of thousands of clones, with 65% to 85% occurring only once. CDR3 size: 14 residues. The sequenced sample was peripheral blood. This receptor was identified in a man aged 55 to 70 with COVID-19, enrolled during active disease. The rearrangement joins TRBV21-1 to TRBJ1-1; the table gives TRBD1 as D, unverified against the DNA. TRBV21-1 is described as a pseudogene. The CDR3 nucleotides read TGTGCCAGCAGTCGAAGACAGGGAAGCACTGAAGCTTTCTTT. Residues: CASSRRQGSTEAFF.